The 7 T cell receptor beta chains given below trace back to one sample, sequenced in a study of shared clonotypes between healthy human individuals. TCRdb's table, derived via immunoSEQ multiplex PCR, lists solely in-frame clones and lacks some. The sample has about 490,000 clones, 65% to 85% seen once. The specimen was PBMCs. The receptor set was obtained from a woman in her thirties or forties in good health. Some clones in this sample may be carry-over from other donors' samples.

A single count supports this clone. One base separates it from a far larger clone, so it is likely a read error. The gene calls are TRBV14 and TRBJ1-2, with D perhaps TRBD1 (6 bases). Germline V lookup: CDR1 SGHDN, CDR2 FVKESK. V lost 7 bases and J lost 6, with 15 bases in between. The CDR3 extends over 13 amino acids. This CDR3 is CASNPPAGDGYTF. The CDR3 coding sequence is TGTGCCAGCAACCCACCGGCAGGGGATGGCTACACCTTC.

V gene TRBV7-8 combines with J gene TRBJ2-5; D gene uncertain. Germline loops: CDR1 SGHVS, CDR2 FQNEAQ. Deletions cut 2 bases from V and 1 base from J, with 11 bases between. The CDR3 is 15 amino acids. For the CDR3, the DNA is TGTGCCAGCAGCTTATCATCGGCTTTCCAAGAGACCCAGTACTTC. Its protein is CASSLSSAFQETQYF.

The gene calls are TRBV7-9 and TRBJ1-4; TRBD1 is a possible D gene (5 bases). Trimming cost V 5 bases and J 5 bases, with 12 bases left between them. CDR1 SEHNR and CDR2 FQNEAQ come from the germline V gene (reference sequence). The CDR3 loop spans 14 amino acids. The CDR3 spells CASSRGSGNEKLFF. The DNA of the CDR3 is TGTGCCAGCAGCCGGGGGTCCGGGAATGAAAAACTGTTTTTT.

The table lists this clone with a few counts. The J gene is TRBJ2-2, the V gene TRBV28; unclear D gene. The CDR3 loop spans 15 amino acids. The V and J ends lost 2 bases and 8 bases respectively, with 15 bases between them. The V gene's germline CDR1 is MDHEN and CDR2 SYDVKM. In DNA form, the CDR3 reads TGTGCCAGCAGTTTACCGCCGGACCGGGCGGGGGAGCTGTTTTTT. Translation gives CASSLPPDRAGELFF.

On this clone: A far larger clone differs by one base, so this is likely a read error. The J gene is TRBJ1-1, the V gene TRBV4-3; D is perhaps TRBD1 (5 bases). The germline V gene encodes CDR1 LGHNA and CDR2 YSLEER. The CDR3 length is 14 residues. The CDR3 loop is CASSQDGANTEASF. CDR3 nucleotides: TGCGCCAGCAGCCAAGACGGGGCGAACACTGAAGCTTCCTTT.

The chain employs TRBV28 and TRBJ2-6, with D maybe TRBD1 (6 bases). Germline assignment: CDR1 MDHEN and CDR2 SYDVKM. V shed 5 bases and J shed 2 bases, with 13 bases lying between them. The CDR3 has 16 amino acids. The CDR3 sequence is CASSQLTGTGANVLTF. The CDR3 DNA is TGTGCCAGCAGTCAACTAACAGGGACTGGGGCCAACGTCCTGACTTTC.

The V gene is TRBV7-9, the J gene TRBJ2-5; TRBD1 or TRBD2 may be the D gene (5 bases each). The CDR3 loop spans 14 amino acids. With 2 bases removed from V and 7 bases from J, the gap between germline ends came to 14 bases. CDR1 SEHNR and CDR2 FQNEAQ come from the germline V gene (reference sequence). The CDR3 DNA sequence: TGTGCCAGCAGCTTATCCTTGGGACCCCGGACCCAGTACTTC. Translating gives CASSLSLGPRTQYF.